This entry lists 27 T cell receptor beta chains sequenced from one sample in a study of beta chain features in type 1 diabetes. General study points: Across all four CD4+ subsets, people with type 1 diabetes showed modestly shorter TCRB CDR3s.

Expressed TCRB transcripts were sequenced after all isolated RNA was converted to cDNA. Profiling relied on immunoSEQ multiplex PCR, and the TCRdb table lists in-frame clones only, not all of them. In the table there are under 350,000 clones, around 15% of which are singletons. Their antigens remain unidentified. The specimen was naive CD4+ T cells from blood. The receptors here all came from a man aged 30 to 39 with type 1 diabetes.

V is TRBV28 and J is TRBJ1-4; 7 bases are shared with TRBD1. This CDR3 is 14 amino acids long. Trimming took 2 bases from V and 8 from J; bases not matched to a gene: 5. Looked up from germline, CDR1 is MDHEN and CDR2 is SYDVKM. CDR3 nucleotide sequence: TGTGCCAGCAGTTTAAGGGGGCAGGCCGAAAAACTGTTTTTT. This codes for CASSLRGQAEKLFF.

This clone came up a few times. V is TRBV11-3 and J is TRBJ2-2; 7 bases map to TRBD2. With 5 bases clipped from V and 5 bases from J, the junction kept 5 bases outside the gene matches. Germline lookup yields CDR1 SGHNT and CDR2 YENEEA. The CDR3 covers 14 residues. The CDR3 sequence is CASSPTRGTGELFF. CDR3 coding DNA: TGTGCCAGCAGCCCTACGCGGGGGACCGGGGAGCTGTTTTTT. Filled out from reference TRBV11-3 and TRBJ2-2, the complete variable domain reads EAGVVQSPRYKIIEKKQPVAFWCNPISGHNTLYWYLQNLGQGPELLIRYENEEAVDDSQLPKDRFSAERLKGVDSTLKIQPAELGDSAVYLCASSPTRGTGELFFGEGSRLTVL.

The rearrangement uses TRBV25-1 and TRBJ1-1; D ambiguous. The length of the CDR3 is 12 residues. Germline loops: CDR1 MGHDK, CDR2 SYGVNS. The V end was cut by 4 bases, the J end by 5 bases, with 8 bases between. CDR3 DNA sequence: TGTGCCAGCAGTGCGTATTCGACTGAAGCTTTCTTT. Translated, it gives CASSAYSTEAFF. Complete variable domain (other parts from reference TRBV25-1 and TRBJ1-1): EADIYQTPRYLVIGTGKKITLECSQTMGHDKMYWYQQDPGMELHLIHYSYGVNSTEKGDLSSESTVSRIRTEHFPLTLESARPSHTSQYLCASSAYSTEAFFGQGTRLTVV.

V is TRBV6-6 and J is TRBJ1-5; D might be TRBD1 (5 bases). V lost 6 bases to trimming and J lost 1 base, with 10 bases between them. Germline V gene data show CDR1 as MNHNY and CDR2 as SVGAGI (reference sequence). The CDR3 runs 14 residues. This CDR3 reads CASRIQGSNQPQHF. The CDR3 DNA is TGTGCCAGCAGGATTCAGGGAAGCAATCAGCCCCAGCATTTT.

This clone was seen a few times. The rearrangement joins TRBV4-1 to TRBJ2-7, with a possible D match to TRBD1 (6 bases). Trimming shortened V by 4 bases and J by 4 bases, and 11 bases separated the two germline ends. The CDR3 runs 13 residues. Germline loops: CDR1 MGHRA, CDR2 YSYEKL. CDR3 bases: TGCGCCAGCAGCCTGACAGGAGATTACGAGCAGTACTTC. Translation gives CASSLTGDYEQYF.

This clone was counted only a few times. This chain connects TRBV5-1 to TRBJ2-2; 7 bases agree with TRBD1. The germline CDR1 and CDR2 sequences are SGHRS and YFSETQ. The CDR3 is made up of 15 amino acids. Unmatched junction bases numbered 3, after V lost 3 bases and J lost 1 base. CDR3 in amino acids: CASSSGTVNTGELFF. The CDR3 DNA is TGCGCCAGCAGCTCCGGGACAGTGAACACCGGGGAGCTGTTTTTT.

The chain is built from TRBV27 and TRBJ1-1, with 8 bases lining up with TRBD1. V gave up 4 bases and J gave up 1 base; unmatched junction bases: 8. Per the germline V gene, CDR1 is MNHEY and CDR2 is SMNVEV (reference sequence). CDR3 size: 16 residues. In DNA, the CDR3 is TGTGCCAGCAGTTCGCTCGGACAGGGCTCGAACACTGAAGCTTTCTTT. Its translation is CASSSLGQGSNTEAFF.

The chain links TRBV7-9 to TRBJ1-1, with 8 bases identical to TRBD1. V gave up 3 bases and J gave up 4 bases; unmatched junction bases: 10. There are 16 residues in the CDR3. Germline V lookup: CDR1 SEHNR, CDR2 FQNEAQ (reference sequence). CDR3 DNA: TGTGCCAGCAGCTTCATCCCCAGACAGGGGAGCACTGAAGCTTTCTTT. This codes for CASSFIPRQGSTEAFF. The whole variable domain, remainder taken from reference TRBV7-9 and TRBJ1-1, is DTGVSQNPRHKITKRGQNVTFRCDPISEHNRLYWYRQTLGQGPEFLTYFQNEAQLEKSRLLSDRFSAERPKGSFSTLEIQRTEQGDSAMYLCASSFIPRQGSTEAFFGQGTRLTVV.

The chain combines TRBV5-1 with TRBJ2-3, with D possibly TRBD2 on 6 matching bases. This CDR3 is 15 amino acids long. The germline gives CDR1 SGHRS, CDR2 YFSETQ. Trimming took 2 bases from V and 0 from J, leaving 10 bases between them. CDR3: CASSFSSASTDTQYF. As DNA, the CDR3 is TGCGCCAGCAGCTTCTCTAGCGCTAGCACAGATACGCAGTATTTT.

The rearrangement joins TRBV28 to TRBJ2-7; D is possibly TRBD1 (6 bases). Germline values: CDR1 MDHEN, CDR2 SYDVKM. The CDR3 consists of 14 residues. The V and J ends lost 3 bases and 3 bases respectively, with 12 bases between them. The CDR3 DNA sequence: TGTGCCAGCAGTTTGGGGACACTCCTCTACGAGCAGTACTTC. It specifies CASSLGTLLYEQYF.

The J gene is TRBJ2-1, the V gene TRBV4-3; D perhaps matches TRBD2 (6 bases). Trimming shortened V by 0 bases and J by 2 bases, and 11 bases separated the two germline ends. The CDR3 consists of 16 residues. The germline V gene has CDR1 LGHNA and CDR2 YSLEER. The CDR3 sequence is CASSQDRGSTYNEQFF. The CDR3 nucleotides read TGCGCCAGCAGCCAAGATCGGGGGAGTACCTACAATGAGCAGTTCTTC.

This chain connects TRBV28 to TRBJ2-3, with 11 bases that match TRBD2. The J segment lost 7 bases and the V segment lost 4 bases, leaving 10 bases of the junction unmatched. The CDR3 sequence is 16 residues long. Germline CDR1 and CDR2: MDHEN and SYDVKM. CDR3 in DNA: TGTGCCAGCAGTTCAAGAGGTAGCGGGAGGGCCCATACGCAGTATTTT. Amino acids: CASSSRGSGRAHTQYF.

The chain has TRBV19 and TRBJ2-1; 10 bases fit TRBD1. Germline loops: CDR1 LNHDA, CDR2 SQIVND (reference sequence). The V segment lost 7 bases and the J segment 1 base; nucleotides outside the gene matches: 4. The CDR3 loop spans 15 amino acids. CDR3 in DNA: TGTGCCAGTAAGTGGGACAGGGGATCCTACAATGAGCAGTTCTTC. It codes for CASKWDRGSYNEQFF.

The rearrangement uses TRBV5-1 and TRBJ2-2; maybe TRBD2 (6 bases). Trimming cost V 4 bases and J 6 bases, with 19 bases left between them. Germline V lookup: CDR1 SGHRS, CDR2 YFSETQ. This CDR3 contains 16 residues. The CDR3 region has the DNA TGCGCCAGCAGCCAAGGGACTGCGGGTACCTCCGGGGAGCTGTTTTTT. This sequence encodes CASSQGTAGTSGELFF.

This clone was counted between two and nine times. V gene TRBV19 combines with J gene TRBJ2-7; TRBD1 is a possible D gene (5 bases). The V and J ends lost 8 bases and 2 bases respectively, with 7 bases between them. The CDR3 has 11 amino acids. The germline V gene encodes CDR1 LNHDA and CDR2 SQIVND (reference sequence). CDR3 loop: CASGRAYEQYF. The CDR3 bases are TGTGCCAGTGGCAGGGCCTACGAGCAGTACTTC.

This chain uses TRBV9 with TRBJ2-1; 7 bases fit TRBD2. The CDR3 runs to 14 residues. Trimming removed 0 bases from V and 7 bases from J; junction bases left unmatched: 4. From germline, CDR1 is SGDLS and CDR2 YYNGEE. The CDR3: CASSVDGGGNEQFF. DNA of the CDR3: TGTGCCAGCAGCGTAGATGGGGGGGGGAATGAGCAGTTCTTC.

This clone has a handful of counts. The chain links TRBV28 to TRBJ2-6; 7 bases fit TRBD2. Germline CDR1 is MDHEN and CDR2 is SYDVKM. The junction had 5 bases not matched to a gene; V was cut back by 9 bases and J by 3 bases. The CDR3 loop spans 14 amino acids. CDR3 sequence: CASGGGRGANVLTF. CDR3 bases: TGTGCCAGTGGGGGAGGGCGTGGGGCCAACGTCCTGACTTTC. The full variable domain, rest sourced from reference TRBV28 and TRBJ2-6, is DVKVTQSSRYLVKRTGEKVFLECVQDMDHENMFWYRQDPGLGLRLIYFSYDVKMKEKGDIPEGYSVSREKKERFSLILESASTNQTSMYLCASGGGRGANVLTFGAGSRLTVL.

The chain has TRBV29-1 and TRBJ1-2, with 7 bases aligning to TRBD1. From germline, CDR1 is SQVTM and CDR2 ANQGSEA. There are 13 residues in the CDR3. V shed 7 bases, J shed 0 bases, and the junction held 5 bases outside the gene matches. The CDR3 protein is CSGGTDTNYGYTF. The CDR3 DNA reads TGCAGCGGTGGGACAGATACTAACTATGGCTACACCTTC.

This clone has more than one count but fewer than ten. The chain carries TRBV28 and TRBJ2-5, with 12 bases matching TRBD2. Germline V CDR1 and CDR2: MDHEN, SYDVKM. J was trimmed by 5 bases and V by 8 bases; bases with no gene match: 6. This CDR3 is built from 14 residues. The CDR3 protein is CASVLAGGSETQYF. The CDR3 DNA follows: TGTGCCAGCGTACTAGCGGGAGGTTCGGAGACCCAGTACTTC.

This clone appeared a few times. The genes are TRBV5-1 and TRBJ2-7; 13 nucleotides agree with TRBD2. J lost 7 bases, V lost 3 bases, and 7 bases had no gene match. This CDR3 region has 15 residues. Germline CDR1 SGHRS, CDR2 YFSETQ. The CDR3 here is CASSSGLAGYEEQYF. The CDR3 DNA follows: TGCGCCAGCAGCTCGGGACTAGCGGGATACGAGGAGCAGTACTTC.

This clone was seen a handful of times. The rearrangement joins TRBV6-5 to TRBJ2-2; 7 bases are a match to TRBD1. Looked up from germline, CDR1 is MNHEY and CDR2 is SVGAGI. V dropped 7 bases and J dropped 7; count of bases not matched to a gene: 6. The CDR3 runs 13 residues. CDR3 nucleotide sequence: TGTGCCAGCACCTTGACAGGGATCGGGGAGCTGTTTTTT. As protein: CASTLTGIGELFF.

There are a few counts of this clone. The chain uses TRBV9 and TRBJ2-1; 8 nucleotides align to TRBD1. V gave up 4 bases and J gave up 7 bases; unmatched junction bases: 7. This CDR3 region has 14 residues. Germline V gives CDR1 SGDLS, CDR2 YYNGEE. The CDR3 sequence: CASSSRDRWNEQFF. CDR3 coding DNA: TGTGCCAGCAGCTCGCGGGACAGGTGGAATGAGCAGTTCTTC.

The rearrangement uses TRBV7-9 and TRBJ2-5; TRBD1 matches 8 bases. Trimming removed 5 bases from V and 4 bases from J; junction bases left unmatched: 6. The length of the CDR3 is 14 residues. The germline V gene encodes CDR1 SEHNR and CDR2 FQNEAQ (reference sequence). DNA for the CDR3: TGTGCCAGCAGCGGACAGGGAGTCGGAGAGACCCAGTACTTC. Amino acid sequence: CASSGQGVGETQYF.

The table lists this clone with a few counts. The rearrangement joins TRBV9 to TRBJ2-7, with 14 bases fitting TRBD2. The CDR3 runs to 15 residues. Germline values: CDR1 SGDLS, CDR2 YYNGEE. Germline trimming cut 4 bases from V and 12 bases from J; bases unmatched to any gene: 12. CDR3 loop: CASSPRLAGGDSVYF. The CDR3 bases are TGTGCCAGCAGCCCAAGACTAGCGGGAGGGGACTCGGTGTACTTC.

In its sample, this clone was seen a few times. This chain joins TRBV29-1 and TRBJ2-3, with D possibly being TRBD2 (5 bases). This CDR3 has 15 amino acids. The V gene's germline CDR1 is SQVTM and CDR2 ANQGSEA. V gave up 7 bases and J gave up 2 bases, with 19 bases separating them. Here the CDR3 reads CSAPSGSVVTDTQYF. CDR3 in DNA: TGCAGCGCCCCGTCGGGGTCCGTTGTCACAGATACGCAGTATTTT.

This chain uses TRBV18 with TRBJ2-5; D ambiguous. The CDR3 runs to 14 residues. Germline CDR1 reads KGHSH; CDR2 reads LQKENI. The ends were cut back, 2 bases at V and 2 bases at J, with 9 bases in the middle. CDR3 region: CASSPGQTQETQYF. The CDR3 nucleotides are TGTGCCAGCTCACCAGGGCAGACACAAGAGACCCAGTACTTC.

The CDR3 nucleotides read TGTGCCAGCAGCTCGACCCTGACGGGTGGCTACACCTTC. Translating it yields CASSSTLTGGYTF. J is TRBJ1-2 and V is TRBV9; D not resolved. Germline CDR1 reads SGDLS; CDR2 reads YYNGEE. The CDR3 extends over 13 amino acids. V was cut by 4 bases and J by 7 bases, with 14 bases left in between.